The 30 T cell receptor beta chains listed next were all sequenced from one sample in a study of regulatory T cells in long-lasting Graves disease. Time point reported: newly diagnosed GD, antithyroid drugs for less than 3 months. Extracted RNA from PBMCs served as the source of the TCR library. HTBI primers from iRepertoire and Arm-PCR of CDR3 regions yielded the TCR beta libraries. TCRdb passed the multiplex PCR reads through MiXCR, listing each CDR3 protein once. The repertoire holds under 800,000 distinct CDR3 sequences, with approximately 15% as singletons. The data were also submitted as part of a second study, on T cells in Graves' hyperthyroidism and ophthalmopathy.

Sequenced here: peripheral blood mononuclear cells (PBMCs), sampled at new diagnosis, from a patient treated with antithyroid drugs. Receptors were obtained from a woman aged 25-40 years with Graves disease.

The chain links TRBV9 to TRBJ2-5, with TRBD2 matching 7 bases. This CDR3 is 14 amino acids long. Germline loops: CDR1 SGDLS, CDR2 YYNGEE. The V gene end was trimmed by 6 bases and the J gene end by 2 bases; junction bases not matched to a gene: 7. CDR3 nucleotide sequence: TGTGCCAGCACGGGGGAGGGCAGACAAGAGACCCAGTACTTC. Translated: CASTGEGRQETQYF. The variable domain in full, completed from reference TRBV9 and TRBJ2-5, reads DSGVTQTPKHLITATGQRVTLRCSPRSGDLSVYWYQQSLDQGLQFLIQYYNGEERAKGNILERFSAQQFPDLHSELNLSSLELGDSALYFCASTGEGRQETQYFGPGTRLLVL.

Ten or more counts support this clonotype. The rearrangement links TRBV28 to TRBJ2-7; TRBD1 agrees at 10 bases. The CDR3 spans 15 residues. CDR1 is MDHEN and CDR2 is SYDVKM in the germline V gene. The V gene end was trimmed by 6 bases and the J gene end by 4 bases; junction bases not matched to a gene: 9. CDR3 amino acids: CASRDPGQGRYEQYF. The CDR3 region has the DNA TGTGCCAGCAGGGATCCGGGACAGGGGAGGTACGAGCAGTACTTC.

This clonotype was picked up many times. The rearrangement uses TRBV19 and TRBJ1-5; 7 bases are shared with TRBD1. J lost 7 bases, V lost 3 bases, and 12 bases had no gene match. CDR1 LNHDA and CDR2 SQIVND come from the germline V gene (reference sequence). This CDR3 comprises 16 residues. The CDR3 nucleotides read TGTGCCAGTAGTATTCTAGACAGGGTGGACTACCAGCCCCAGCATTTT. This gives the protein CASSILDRVDYQPQHF.

This clonotype occurred a few times. The chain carries TRBV3-1 and TRBJ1-1, with D tentatively TRBD1 (5 bases). V was trimmed by 1 base and J by 5 bases, leaving 14 bases between them. The CDR3 loop spans 15 amino acids. Germline CDR1 is LGHDT and CDR2 is YNNKEL (reference sequence). In nucleotides, the CDR3 is TGTGCCAGCAGCCAAGGTACGGGGGTAGGGACTGAAGCTTTCTTT. This gives the protein CASSQGTGVGTEAFF.

This clonotype was observed at least ten times. CDR3 amino acids: CASSLTSGRVTDTQYF. In nucleotides, the CDR3 is TGCGCCAGCAGCTTGACTAGCGGGAGGGTCACAGATACGCAGTATTTT. V usage is TRBV5-1 and J usage is TRBJ2-3, with 13 bases aligning to TRBD2. The germline CDR1 and CDR2 sequences are SGHRS and YFSETQ. This CDR3 spans 16 amino acids. The trim removed 1 base at V and 2 bases at J, leaving 1 base unmatched.

This clonotype was seen more than once but under ten times. This chain uses TRBV4-1 with TRBJ1-4; no reliable D call. Per the germline V gene, CDR1 is MGHRA and CDR2 is YSYEKL. This CDR3 has 15 amino acids. Between the trimmed V and J ends, which lost 7 bases and 5 bases, there was a span of 17 bases. CDR3 DNA sequence: TGCGCCAGCACCCCCGCCACCAGAAACAATGAAAAACTGTTTTTT. This sequence encodes CASTPATRNNEKLFF.

This clonotype has a count of ten or more. This sequence joins TRBV28 and TRBJ2-3; 9 nucleotides match TRBD2. CDR1 and CDR2 (germline): MDHEN, SYDVKM. The CDR3 runs to 17 residues. Trimming cost V 6 bases and J 0 bases; bases outside gene matches: 10. Written as DNA, the CDR3 is TGTGCCAGCAGGGTAGCGGGAGACCCTTATAGCACAGATACGCAGTATTTT. It encodes CASRVAGDPYSTDTQYF.

This clonotype was seen ten or more times. The CDR3 is CASSYNRQGTYEQYF. CDR3 coding DNA: TGTGCCAGCAGCTATAATCGACAGGGGACCTACGAGCAGTACTTC. The chain links TRBV6-1 to TRBJ2-7; 8 bases are shared with TRBD1. V gave up 6 bases and J gave up 2 bases; unmatched junction bases: 9. CDR3 length equals 15 residues. Per the germline V gene, CDR1 is MNHNS and CDR2 is SASEGT.

Concerning this clonotype: The conserved phenylalanine or tryptophan normally closing the CDR3 is absent here, so this likely arose from a read error. The limits of the CDR3 on the DNA are not certain, so only TCRdb's listed CDR3 is given. The V and J genes are TRBV24-1 and TRBJ1-1; TRBD1, the table's D call, was not compared with the DNA. The CDR3 sequence runs 9 residues, both termini included. In germline, CDR1 is KGHDR, CDR2 SFDVKD. CDR3 sequence reads: CAPSRGGAI.

With regard to this clonotype: This sequence may be a read error, since a much larger clone differs from it by one base. In DNA, the CDR3 is TGTGCCAGCAGTATCAGTCCACTTAGCACAGATACGCAGTATTTT. As protein: CASSISPLSTDTQYF. The chain joins TRBV27 to TRBJ2-3, with D uncertain. Germline assignment: CDR1 MNHEY and CDR2 SMNVEV (reference sequence). V lost 5 bases, J lost 0 bases, and 12 bases lay in between. The CDR3 is 15 amino acids.

This clonotype has a count of ten or more. The rearrangement joins TRBV10-3 to TRBJ1-1; D gene ambiguous. The CDR3 spans 15 residues. Germline CDR1 reads ENHRY; CDR2 reads SYGVKD. V was cut by 3 bases and J by 1 base, with 12 bases left in between. The CDR3 here is CAISDRTHKNTEAFF. The CDR3 nucleotides read TGTGCCATCAGTGACCGGACTCACAAGAACACTGAAGCTTTCTTT.

This clonotype occurred many times. The chain combines TRBV6-9 with TRBJ1-1; no reliable D call. With 0 bases removed from V and 4 bases from J, the gap between germline ends came to 6 bases. Looked up from germline, CDR1 is MNHGY and CDR2 is SVAAGI. CDR3 size: 13 residues. The CDR3 is CASSYSIGTEAFF. CDR3 DNA sequence: TGTGCCAGCAGTTATTCAATTGGCACTGAAGCTTTCTTT.

In its sample, this clonotype was seen many times. The gene calls are TRBV2 and TRBJ1-6; 9 bases align to TRBD1. Per germline, CDR1 SNHLY and CDR2 FYNNEI. Trimming removed 3 bases from V and 6 bases from J; junction bases left unmatched: 12. The CDR3 length is 18 residues. The CDR3 region has the DNA TGTGCCAGCAGTGAGTTCGGGCGGACAGGGGTTTTTAATTCACCCCTCCACTTT. This codes for CASSEFGRTGVFNSPLHF.

The chain employs TRBV30 and TRBJ2-1; no clear D gene. The germline gives CDR1 GTSNPN, CDR2 SVGIG (reference sequence). Trimming removed 7 bases at V and 0 bases at J, with 10 bases between. CDR3 length: 13 residues. The CDR3 DNA reads TGTGCCTACTCACGGAGCTCCTACAATGAGCAGTTCTTC. Encoded protein: CAYSRSSYNEQFF.

This clonotype appeared a few times. The chain joins TRBV7-9 to TRBJ2-2; TRBD1 aligns across 9 bases. There are 18 residues in the CDR3. The V gene's germline CDR1 is SEHNR and CDR2 FQNEAQ (reference sequence). Trimming removed 8 bases from V and 0 bases from J; junction bases left unmatched: 13. CDR3 in amino acids: CASAIGTGSLANTGELFF. The CDR3 region has the DNA TGTGCCAGCGCTATAGGGACAGGGTCCCTCGCGAACACCGGGGAGCTGTTTTTT.

This clonotype was seen a few times. The rearrangement joins TRBV7-9 to TRBJ1-1; D is perhaps TRBD1 (5 bases). V lost 1 base, J lost 6 bases, and 15 bases lay in between. CDR1 and CDR2 (germline): SEHNR, FQNEAQ (reference sequence). The CDR3 runs to 15 residues. CDR3 residues: CASSLVSGRYAEAFF. CDR3 nucleotide sequence: TGTGCCAGCAGCTTAGTGTCAGGGCGATACGCTGAAGCTTTCTTT.

This clonotype was picked up a small number of times. At one end the junction does not follow the germline gene, possibly because of a read error. The chain recombines TRBV7-7 with TRBJ2-1; D unresolved. The CDR3 length is 14 residues. Germline values: CDR1 SSHAT, CDR2 FNYEAQ (reference sequence). CDR3 protein: CASSLALEYNEQFF. The DNA of the CDR3 is TGTGCTAGCAGCTTAGCCCTAGAATACAATGAGCAGTTCTTC.

This clonotype showed up many times. V gene TRBV6-1 combines with J gene TRBJ2-7, with D uncertain. The V gene's germline CDR1 is MNHNS and CDR2 SASEGT. The CDR3 has 12 amino acids. The V end was cut by 4 bases, the J end by 3 bases, with 7 bases between. The CDR3 region has the DNA TGTGCCAGCAGTGTTTGGGACTACGAGCAGTACTTC. Translation gives CASSVWDYEQYF.

The chain has TRBV7-6 and TRBJ2-1; no clear D. CDR1 and CDR2 from the germline V gene are SGHVS and FNYEAQ. CDR3 length: 14 residues. V was shortened by 5 bases and J by 5 bases, with 13 bases between the two germline ends. This chain's CDR3 is CASSPRTEDNEQFF. For the CDR3, the DNA is TGTGCCAGCAGCCCAAGGACGGAAGACAATGAGCAGTTCTTC.

In its sample, this clonotype was seen a few times. This rearrangement joins TRBV20-1 to TRBJ2-7; 12 nucleotides match TRBD2. Trimming cost V 4 bases and J 7 bases; bases outside gene matches: 8. The CDR3 runs to 14 residues. Germline values: CDR1 DFQATT, CDR2 SNEGSKA (reference sequence). The CDR3 reads CSAIGLAGHPEQYF. The CDR3 nucleotides read TGCAGTGCTATAGGACTAGCGGGACATCCTGAGCAGTACTTC.

This clonotype was counted many times. The chain combines TRBV6-1 with TRBJ1-5; the match to TRBD1 covers 7 bases. This CDR3 has 19 residues. J was trimmed by 1 base and V by 8 bases; bases with no gene match: 20. Germline V gives CDR1 MNHNS, CDR2 SASEGT. This CDR3 reads CASGPVTWDSQGSNQPQHF. The CDR3, as DNA: TGTGCCAGCGGTCCGGTTACTTGGGACAGCCAAGGGAGCAATCAGCCCCAGCATTTT.

The chain employs TRBV7-3 and TRBJ2-2; 14 positions agree with TRBD2. Germline V gene sequence: CDR1 SGHTA, CDR2 FQGTGA. J was trimmed by 5 bases and V by 4 bases; bases with no gene match: 9. The CDR3 runs to 18 residues. CDR3 bases: TGTGCCAGCAGCTCGGGACTAGCGGGAGTCAGTTGGACCGGGGAGCTGTTTTTT. It yields the protein CASSSGLAGVSWTGELFF. The full variable domain, completed using reference TRBV7-3 and TRBJ2-2, is GAGVSQTPSNKVTEKGKYVELRCDPISGHTALYWYRQSLGQGPEFLIYFQGTGAADDSGLPNDRFFAVRPEGSVSTLKIQRTERGDSAVYLCASSSGLAGVSWTGELFFGEGSRLTVL.

This clonotype was found many times. The genes are TRBV28 and TRBJ2-1; TRBD2 agrees at 11 bases. This CDR3 contains 18 residues. Germline CDR1 reads MDHEN; CDR2 reads SYDVKM. The J segment lost 6 bases and the V segment lost 4 bases, leaving 14 bases of the junction unmatched. DNA of the CDR3: TGTGCCAGCAGTTATATCCTAATAGCGGGAGGGGCGGGCAATGAGCAGTTCTTC. Protein: CASSYILIAGGAGNEQFF.

The J gene is TRBJ2-7, the V gene TRBV29-1; D gene unclear. This CDR3 is built from 12 residues. Germline CDR1 SQVTM, CDR2 ANQGSEA. V was cut by 2 bases and J by 7 bases, with 12 bases left in between. DNA of the CDR3: TGCAGCGTTGAATTGCAAACGAGAGAGCAGTACTTC. Translated: CSVELQTREQYF.

This clonotype was detected once. V and J are TRBV28 and TRBJ2-5, with TRBD2 identical over 11 bases. V lost 6 bases, J lost 7 bases, and 4 bases stayed unmatched. From germline, CDR1 is MDHEN and CDR2 SYDVKM. The CDR3 is made up of 13 amino acids. CDR3 loop: CASSQLAGATQYF. In nucleotides, the CDR3 is TGTGCCAGCAGCCAACTAGCGGGGGCGACCCAGTACTTC.

The J gene is TRBJ1-6, the V gene TRBV27, with TRBD1 as a possible D gene (5 bases). Trimming left V 6 bases short and J 3 bases short, with 12 bases between. From germline, CDR1 is MNHEY and CDR2 SMNVEV (reference sequence). The CDR3 runs to 15 residues. The CDR3 DNA reads TGTGCCAGCAGGGGGGGTAAATTCTATAATTCACCCCTCCACTTT. Translated, it gives CASRGGKFYNSPLHF.

For the CDR3, the DNA is TGTGCCAGCAGCTCGTTGGGACAGGGGGCCGGTTTTTCCTACGAGCAGTACTTC. Translation gives CASSSLGQGAGFSYEQYF. The J gene is TRBJ2-7, the V gene TRBV7-9, with 12 nucleotides matching TRBD1. The trim removed 4 bases at V and 1 base at J, leaving 11 bases unmatched. The CDR3 consists of 18 residues. Germline values: CDR1 SEHNR, CDR2 FQNEAQ (reference sequence).

This clonotype appeared once. This sequence may be a read error, since a much larger clone differs from it by one base. The gene calls are TRBV2 and TRBJ2-5, with 7 bases lining up with TRBD2. Germline CDR1 reads SNHLY; CDR2 reads FYNNEI. The CDR3 has 13 amino acids. V dropped 6 bases and J dropped 11; count of bases not matched to a gene: 12. CDR3 region: CASSAAMGGVQYF. In DNA form, the CDR3 reads TGTGCCAGCAGCGCCGCGATGGGGGGGGTGCAGTACTTC.

This clonotype was picked up many times. A junction end diverges from the germline sequence, so it may reflect a read error. The chain joins TRBV7-9 to TRBJ2-7, with TRBD1 as a possible D gene (6 bases). This CDR3 is built from 13 residues. Per germline, CDR1 SEHNR and CDR2 FQNEAQ (reference sequence). CDR3 loop: CASSLGTNYEQYF. Here the CDR3 DNA reads TGCGCCAGCAGCCTCGGGACAAACTACGAGCAGTACTTC.

This rearrangement joins TRBV5-1 to TRBJ2-3; D is unclear. The V gene's germline CDR1 is SGHRS and CDR2 YFSETQ. The V end lost 0 bases, the J end lost 2 bases, and 10 bases lay between the germline ends. This CDR3 region has 15 residues. The CDR3 sequence: CASSLEAKNTDTQYF. The DNA of the CDR3 is TGCGCCAGCAGCTTGGAAGCCAAGAACACAGATACGCAGTATTTT. Using reference TRBV5-1 and TRBJ2-3 for the parts outside the CDR3, the full variable domain is KAGVTQTPRYLIKTRGQQVTLSCSPISGHRSVSWYQQTPGQGLQFLFEYFSETQRNKGNFPGRFSGRQFSNSRSEMNVSTLELGDSALYLCASSLEAKNTDTQYFGPGTRLTVL.